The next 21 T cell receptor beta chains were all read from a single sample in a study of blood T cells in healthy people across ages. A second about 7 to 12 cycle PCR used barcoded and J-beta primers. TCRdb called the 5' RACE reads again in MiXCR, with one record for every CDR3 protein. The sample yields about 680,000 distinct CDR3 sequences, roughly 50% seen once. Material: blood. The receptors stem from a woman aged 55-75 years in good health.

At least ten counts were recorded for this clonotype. CDR3 in DNA: TGTGCCAGCAGCTTAGGGGGGTTTTGGTACGAGCAGTACTTC. Its translation: CASSLGGFWYEQYF. This sequence joins TRBV7-8 and TRBJ2-7, with D possibly being TRBD1 or TRBD2 (5 bases each). V gave up 1 base and J gave up 4 bases, with 11 bases separating them. Germline lookup yields CDR1 SGHVS and CDR2 FQNEAQ. This CDR3 spans 14 amino acids.

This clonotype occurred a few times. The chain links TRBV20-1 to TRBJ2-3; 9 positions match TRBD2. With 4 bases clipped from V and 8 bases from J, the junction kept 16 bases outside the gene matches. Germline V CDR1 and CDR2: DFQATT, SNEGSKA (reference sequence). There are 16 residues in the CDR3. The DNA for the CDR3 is TGCAGTGCTACGGTCCCTGGACTAGCGAGCATATCTACGCAGTATTTT. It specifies CSATVPGLASISTQYF.

The CDR3 protein is CASSLGGGKNNEQYF. The CDR3 DNA is TGTGCCAGCAGCTTAGGAGGCGGGAAAAACAATGAGCAGTACTTC. The rearrangement joins TRBV7-9 to TRBJ2-5; TRBD2 might be the D (6 bases). The germline V gene has CDR1 SEHNR and CDR2 FQNEAQ (reference sequence). The germline V and J ends were trimmed by 1 base and 11 bases, with 20 bases remaining between them. This CDR3 has 15 amino acids.

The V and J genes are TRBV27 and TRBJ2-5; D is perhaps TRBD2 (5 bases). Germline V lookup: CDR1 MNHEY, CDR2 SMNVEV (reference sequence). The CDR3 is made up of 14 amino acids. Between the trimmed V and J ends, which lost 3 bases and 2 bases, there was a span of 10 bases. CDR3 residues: CASSFRAAQETQYF. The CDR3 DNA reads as TGTGCCAGCAGTTTTCGAGCGGCTCAAGAGACCCAGTACTTC.

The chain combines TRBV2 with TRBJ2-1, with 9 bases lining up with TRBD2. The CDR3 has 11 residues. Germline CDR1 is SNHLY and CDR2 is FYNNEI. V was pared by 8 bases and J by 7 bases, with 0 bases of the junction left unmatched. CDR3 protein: CASLAGNEQFF. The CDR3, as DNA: TGTGCCAGCCTAGCGGGAAATGAGCAGTTCTTC.

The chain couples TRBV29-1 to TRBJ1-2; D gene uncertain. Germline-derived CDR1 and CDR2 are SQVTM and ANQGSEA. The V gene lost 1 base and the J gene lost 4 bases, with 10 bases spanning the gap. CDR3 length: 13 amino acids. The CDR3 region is CSVEGIDAYGYTF. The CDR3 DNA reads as TGCAGCGTTGAAGGAATAGATGCCTATGGCTACACCTTC. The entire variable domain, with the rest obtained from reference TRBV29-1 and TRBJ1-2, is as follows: SAVISQKPSRDICQRGTSLTIQCQVDSQVTMMFWYRQQPGQSLTLIATANQGSEATYESGFVIDKFPISRPNLTFSTLTVSNMSPEDSSIYLCSVEGIDAYGYTFGSGTRLTVV.

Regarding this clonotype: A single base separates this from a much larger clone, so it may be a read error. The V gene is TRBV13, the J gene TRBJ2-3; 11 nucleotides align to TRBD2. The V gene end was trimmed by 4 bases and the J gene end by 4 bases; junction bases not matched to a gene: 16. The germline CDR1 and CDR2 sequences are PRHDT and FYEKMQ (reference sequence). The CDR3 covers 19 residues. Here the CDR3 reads CASSSGGLAVKLPPDTQYF. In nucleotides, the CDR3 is TGTGCCAGCAGCTCCGGGGGACTAGCGGTGAAACTCCCCCCAGATACGCAGTATTTT.

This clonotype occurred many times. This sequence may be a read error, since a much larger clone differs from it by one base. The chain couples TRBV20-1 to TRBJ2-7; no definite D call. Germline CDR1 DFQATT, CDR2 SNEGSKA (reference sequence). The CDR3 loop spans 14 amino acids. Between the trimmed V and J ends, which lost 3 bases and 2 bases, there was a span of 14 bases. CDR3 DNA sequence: TGCAGTGCTAGTGCACACCAGACGACCTACGAGCAGTACTTC. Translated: CSASAHQTTYEQYF.

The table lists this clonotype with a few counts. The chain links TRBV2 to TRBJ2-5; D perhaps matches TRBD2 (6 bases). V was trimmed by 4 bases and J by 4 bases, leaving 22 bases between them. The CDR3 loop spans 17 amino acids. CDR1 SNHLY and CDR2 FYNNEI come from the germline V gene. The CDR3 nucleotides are TGTGCCAGCAGTGTGAGATTGCGCGGGGCAGGAGGAGAGACCCAGTACTTC. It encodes CASSVRLRGAGGETQYF.

For the CDR3, the DNA is TGTGCCAGCAGCTCGGACGTCTATGGCTACACCTTC. Translation gives CASSSDVYGYTF. The genes are TRBV11-2 and TRBJ1-2; D remains ambiguous. The CDR3 spans 12 residues. Per germline, CDR1 SGHAT and CDR2 FQNNGV. V was shortened by 4 bases and J by 4 bases, with 7 bases between the two germline ends.

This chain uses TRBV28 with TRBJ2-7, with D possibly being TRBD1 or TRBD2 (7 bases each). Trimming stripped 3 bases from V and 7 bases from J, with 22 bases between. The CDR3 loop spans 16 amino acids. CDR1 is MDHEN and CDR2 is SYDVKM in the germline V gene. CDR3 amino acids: CASSFTPSGDSNEQYF. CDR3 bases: TGTGCCAGCAGTTTCACGCCCAGCGGGGACAGCAATGAGCAGTACTTC. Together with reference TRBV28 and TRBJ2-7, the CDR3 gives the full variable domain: DVKVTQSSRYLVKRTGEKVFLECVQDMDHENMFWYRQDPGLGLRLIYFSYDVKMKEKGDIPEGYSVSREKKERFSLILESASTNQTSMYLCASSFTPSGDSNEQYFGPGTRLTVT.

In DNA, the CDR3 is TGCAGTGCAATAGACAGGGTTAAGCGGAATGAGCAGTTCTTC. It specifies CSAIDRVKRNEQFF. This rearrangement joins TRBV20-1 to TRBJ2-1, with 7 bases lining up with TRBD1. V shed 6 bases and J 7 bases; nucleotides not matched to a gene: 12. The CDR3 consists of 14 residues. Germline V CDR1 and CDR2: DFQATT, SNEGSKA (reference sequence).

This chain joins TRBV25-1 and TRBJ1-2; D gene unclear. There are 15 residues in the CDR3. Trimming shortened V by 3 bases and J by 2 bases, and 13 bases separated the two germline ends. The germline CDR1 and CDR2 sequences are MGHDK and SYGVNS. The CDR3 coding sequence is TGTGCCAGCAGTGATTTTGGATTGGGGAACTATGGCTACACCTTC. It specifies CASSDFGLGNYGYTF.

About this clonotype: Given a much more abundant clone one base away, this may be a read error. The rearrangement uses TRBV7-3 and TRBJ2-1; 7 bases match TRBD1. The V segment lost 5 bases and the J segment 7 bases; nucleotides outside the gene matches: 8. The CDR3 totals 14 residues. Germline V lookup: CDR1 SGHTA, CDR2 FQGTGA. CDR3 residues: CASSPPGTDNEQFF. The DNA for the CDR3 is TGTGCCAGCAGCCCCCCCGGGACAGATAATGAGCAGTTCTTC.

CDR3 bases: TGCAGTGCTAGGCCCGGGACAGGGGGTCTCCACGAGCAGTACTTC. Translating it yields CSARPGTGGLHEQYF. The chain is built from TRBV20-1 and TRBJ2-7, with TRBD1 matching over 11 bases. With 3 bases clipped from V and 5 bases from J, the junction kept 9 bases outside the gene matches. This CDR3 is 15 amino acids long. Germline V gene lookup returns CDR1 DFQATT and CDR2 SNEGSKA (reference sequence).

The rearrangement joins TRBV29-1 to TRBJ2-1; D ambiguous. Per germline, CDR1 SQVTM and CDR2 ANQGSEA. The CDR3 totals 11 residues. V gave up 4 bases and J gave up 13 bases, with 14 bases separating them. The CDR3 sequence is CSVVSRTNQFF. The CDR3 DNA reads TGCAGCGTTGTCAGCAGGACCAACCAGTTCTTC.

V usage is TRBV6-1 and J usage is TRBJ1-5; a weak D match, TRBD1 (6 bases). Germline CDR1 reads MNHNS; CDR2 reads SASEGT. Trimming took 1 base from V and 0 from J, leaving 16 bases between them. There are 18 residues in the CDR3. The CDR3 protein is CASSEVGQGMNSNQPQHF. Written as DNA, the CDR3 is TGTGCCAGCAGTGAAGTCGGGCAGGGGATGAATAGCAATCAGCCCCAGCATTTT.

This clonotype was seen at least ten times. The CDR3 loop reads CASSFSRGNSGSVREQFF. CDR3 bases: TGTGCCAGCAGTTTTTCTCGGGGGAATAGCGGGAGCGTCAGGGAGCAGTTCTTC. The chain uses TRBV27 and TRBJ2-1; the match to TRBD2 covers 9 bases. CDR1 is MNHEY, CDR2 SMNVEV, per germline (reference sequence). The CDR3 covers 18 residues. The junction had 19 bases not matched to a gene; V was cut back by 3 bases and J by 10 bases.

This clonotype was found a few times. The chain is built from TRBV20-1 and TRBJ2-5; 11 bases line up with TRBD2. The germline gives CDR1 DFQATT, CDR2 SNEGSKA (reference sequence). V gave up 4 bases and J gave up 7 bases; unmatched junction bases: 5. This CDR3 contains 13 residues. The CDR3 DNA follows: TGCAGTGCTATAGCGGGAGGGCCGGTGACCCAGTACTTC. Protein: CSAIAGGPVTQYF.

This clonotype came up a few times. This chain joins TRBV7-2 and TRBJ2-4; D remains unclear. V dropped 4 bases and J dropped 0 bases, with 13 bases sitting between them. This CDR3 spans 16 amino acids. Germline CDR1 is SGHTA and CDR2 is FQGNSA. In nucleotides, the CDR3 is TGTGCCAGCAGCTCCAGAGCAACCGTAGCCAAAAACATTCAGTACTTC. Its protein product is CASSSRATVAKNIQYF.

In DNA form, the CDR3 reads TGTGCCAGCAGCTACCGGACTATCACAACTAATGAAAAACTGTTTTTT. Translating it yields CASSYRTITTNEKLFF. The V and J genes are TRBV7-2 and TRBJ1-4; D is unclear. CDR1 and CDR2 (germline): SGHTA, FQGNSA. CDR3 length: 16 amino acids. Trimming pared 4 bases from V and 0 bases from J, leaving 12 bases between.